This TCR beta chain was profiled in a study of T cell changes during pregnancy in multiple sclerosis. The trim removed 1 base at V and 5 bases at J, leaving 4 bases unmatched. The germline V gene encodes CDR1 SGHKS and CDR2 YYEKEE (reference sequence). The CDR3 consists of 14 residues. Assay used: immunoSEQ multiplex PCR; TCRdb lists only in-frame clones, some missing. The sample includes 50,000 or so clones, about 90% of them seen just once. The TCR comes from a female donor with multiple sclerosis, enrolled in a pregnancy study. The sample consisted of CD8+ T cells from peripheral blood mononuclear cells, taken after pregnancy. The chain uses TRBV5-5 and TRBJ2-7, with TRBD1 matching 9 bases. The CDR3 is CASSLTRDRDEQYF. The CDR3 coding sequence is TGTGCCAGCAGCTTGACCCGGGACAGGGACGAGCAGTACTTC. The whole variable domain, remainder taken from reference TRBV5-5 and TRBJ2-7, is DAGVTQSPTHLIKTRGQQVTLRCSPISGHKSVSWYQQVLGQGPQFIFQYYEKEERGRGNFPDRFSARQFPNYSSELNVNALLLGDSALYLCASSLTRDRDEQYFGPGTRLTVT.